A single sample is the source of the 4 T cell receptor beta chains below, sequenced in a study of cytomegalovirus exposure and HLA in healthy donors. Primers: 60 Vbeta forward and 13 Jbeta reverse. Sequenced by immunoSEQ multiplex PCR; TCRdb stores in-frame clones only, minus some. The profile covers some 170,000 clones, with roughly four fifths appearing a single time and approximately 4% taken by the ten largest. Sequences were obtained from PBMCs. These TCRs come from a man between 45 and 60 years old in good health and CMV-seropositive.

The chain links TRBV12-2 to TRBJ2-7; TRBD2 is the table's D call and was not checked against the DNA. TRBV12-2 represents a pseudogene. This CDR3 comprises 11 residues. CDR3 region: CASRSLYEQYF. CDR3 bases: TGTGCAAGTCGCTCCCTATACGAGCAGTACTTC.

V is TRBV15 and J is TRBJ2-1; 9 bases are shared with TRBD1. Germline V gives CDR1 LNHNV, CDR2 YYDKDF (reference sequence). The CDR3 has 16 amino acids. With V trimmed by 3 bases and J by 0 bases, 3 bases remained unmatched. In DNA form, the CDR3 reads TGTGCCACCAGCAGGGACAGGGGAAGCTCCTACAATGAGCAGTTCTTC. Amino acids: CATSRDRGSSYNEQFF.

The chain couples TRBV2 to TRBJ1-5, with D possibly being TRBD1 (5 bases). CDR3 size: 15 residues. The germline gives CDR1 SNHLY, CDR2 FYNNEI. V lost 4 bases and J 6 bases, leaving 16 bases between the germline ends. The CDR3 reads CASSGSGVSSQPQHF. Written as DNA, the CDR3 is TGTGCCAGCAGTGGCTCGGGGGTTTCGAGTCAGCCCCAGCATTTT.

V and J are TRBV28 and TRBJ2-5, with 8 bases lining up with TRBD1. Looked up from germline, CDR1 is MDHEN and CDR2 is SYDVKM. This CDR3 contains 15 residues. V shed 5 bases, J shed 7 bases, and the junction held 12 bases outside the gene matches. CDR3 bases: TGTGCCAGCAGTAACCCGGACAGGGAGTATGGGACCCAGTACTTC. Residues: CASSNPDREYGTQYF.